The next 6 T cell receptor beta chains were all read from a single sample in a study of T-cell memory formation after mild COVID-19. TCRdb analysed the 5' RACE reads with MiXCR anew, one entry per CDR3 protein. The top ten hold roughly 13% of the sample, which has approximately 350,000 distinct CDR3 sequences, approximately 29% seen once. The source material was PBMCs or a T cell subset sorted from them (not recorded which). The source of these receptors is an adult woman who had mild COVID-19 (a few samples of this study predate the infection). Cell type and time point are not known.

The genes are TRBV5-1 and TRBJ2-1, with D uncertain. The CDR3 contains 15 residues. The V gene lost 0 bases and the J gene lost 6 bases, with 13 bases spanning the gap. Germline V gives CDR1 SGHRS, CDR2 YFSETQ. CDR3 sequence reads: CASSLVVNSGNEQFF. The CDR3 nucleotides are TGCGCCAGCAGCTTGGTAGTGAATTCTGGCAATGAGCAGTTCTTC.

The CDR3 protein is CASSVSSGARTDTQYF. The CDR3 DNA is TGTGCCAGCAGCGTTTCTAGCGGAGCCCGCACAGATACGCAGTATTTT. The V and J genes are TRBV9 and TRBJ2-3; TRBD2 agrees at 7 bases. V shed 2 bases and J 1 base; nucleotides not matched to a gene: 7. Germline V gene data show CDR1 as SGDLS and CDR2 as YYNGEE. The CDR3 has 16 residues.

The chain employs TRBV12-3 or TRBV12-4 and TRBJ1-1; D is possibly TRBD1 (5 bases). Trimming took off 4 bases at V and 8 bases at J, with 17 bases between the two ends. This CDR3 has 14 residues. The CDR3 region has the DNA TGTGCCAGCAGTTATCCCTCCCGACAGATCGAAGCTTTCTTT. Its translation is CASSYPSRQIEAFF.

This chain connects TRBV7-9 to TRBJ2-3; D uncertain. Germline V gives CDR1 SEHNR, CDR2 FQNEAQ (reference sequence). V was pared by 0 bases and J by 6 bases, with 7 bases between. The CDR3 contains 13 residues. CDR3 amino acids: CASSLAFQDTQYF. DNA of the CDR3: TGTGCCAGCAGCTTAGCGTTCCAGGATACGCAGTATTTT.

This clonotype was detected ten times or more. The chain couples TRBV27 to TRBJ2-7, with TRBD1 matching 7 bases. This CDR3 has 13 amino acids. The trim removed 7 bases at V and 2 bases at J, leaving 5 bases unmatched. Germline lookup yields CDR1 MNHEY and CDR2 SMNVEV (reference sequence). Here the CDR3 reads CASKMQGAYEQYF. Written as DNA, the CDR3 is TGTGCCAGCAAAATGCAGGGGGCCTACGAGCAGTACTTC.

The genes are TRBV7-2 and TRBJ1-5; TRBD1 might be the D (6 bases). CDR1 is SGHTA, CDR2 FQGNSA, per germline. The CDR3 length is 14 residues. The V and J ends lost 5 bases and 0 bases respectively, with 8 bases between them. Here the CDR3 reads CASSTGNSNQPQHF. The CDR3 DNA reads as TGTGCCAGCAGCACAGGGAATAGCAATCAGCCCCAGCATTTT.